The 19 T cell receptor beta chains below were found in one sample sequenced in a study of cytomegalovirus exposure and HLA in healthy donors. Amplification used 60 Vbeta primers and 13 Jbeta primers. Measured with immunoSEQ multiplex PCR; TCRdb has only the in-frame clones, and not every one. The sample has about 170,000 clones; roughly 80% are singletons. Sequencing input: PBMCs. These receptors were taken from a male donor in good health and CMV-seronegative.

V and J are TRBV7-2 and TRBJ2-2; TRBD2 matches at 10 bases. Looked up from germline, CDR1 is SGHTA and CDR2 is FQGNSA. CDR3 length equals 15 residues. J lost 7 bases, V lost 6 bases, and 8 bases had no gene match. The CDR3 loop is CASRPAGGRDGELFF. DNA for the CDR3: TGTGCCAGCAGACCAGCGGGGGGGCGAGACGGGGAGCTGTTTTTT.

The chain recombines TRBV5-1 with TRBJ2-7; 11 bases agree with TRBD1. The germline gives CDR1 SGHRS, CDR2 YFSETQ. The CDR3 covers 15 residues. Germline trimming cut 4 bases from V and 5 bases from J; bases unmatched to any gene: 8. CDR3 coding DNA: TGCGCCAGCAGCCCCAATGTGGGACAGGGGGACGAGCAGTACTTC. Its protein product is CASSPNVGQGDEQYF.

Written as DNA, the CDR3 is TGTGCCAGCAGTTCGGGACTAGCGGGGGGGCGTCCGTATGAGCAGTTCTTC. This translates into CASSSGLAGGRPYEQFF. This chain links TRBV5-4 with TRBJ2-1, with 16 bases identical to TRBD2. Germline trimming cut 5 bases from V and 8 bases from J; bases unmatched to any gene: 10. Germline CDR1 and CDR2: SGHNT and YYREEE (reference sequence). The CDR3 runs to 17 residues.

This chain uses TRBV7-2 with TRBJ2-2, with 11 bases fitting TRBD2. The CDR3 extends over 16 amino acids. V shed 5 bases and J 1 base; nucleotides not matched to a gene: 3. Germline lookup yields CDR1 SGHTA and CDR2 FQGNSA. CDR3 DNA sequence: TGTGCCAGCAGCATAACTAGCGGGAGGAACACCGGGGAGCTGTTTTTT. Translating it yields CASSITSGRNTGELFF.

The chain combines TRBV15 with TRBJ2-7, with a weak D call TRBD1 (5 bases). V dropped 0 bases and J dropped 3 bases, with 12 bases sitting between them. The CDR3 is made up of 15 amino acids. In germline, CDR1 is LNHNV, CDR2 YYDKDF (reference sequence). Written as DNA, the CDR3 is TGTGCCACCAGCAGAGATCTCAGACAGAGCTACGAGCAGTACTTC. It specifies CATSRDLRQSYEQYF.

This clone was observed a single time. The chain recombines TRBV9 with TRBJ2-1, with D perhaps matching TRBD1 (5 bases). Trimming left V 0 bases short and J 1 base short, with 8 bases between. CDR3 length equals 15 residues. Germline CDR1 reads SGDLS; CDR2 reads YYNGEE. CDR3 sequence: CASSVETESYNEQFF. CDR3 sequence (DNA): TGTGCCAGCAGCGTAGAGACAGAATCCTACAATGAGCAGTTCTTC.

J is TRBJ2-5 and V is TRBV7-8; D might be TRBD1 (6 bases). The J call may be mistaken, given a closer DNA end match to TRBJ2-7. Germline loops: CDR1 SGHVS, CDR2 FQNEAQ. This CDR3 has 15 residues. CDR3 in DNA: TGTGCCAGCAGCTTACGCCAGGGCAGGGGCTACGAGCAGTACTTC. The encoded protein is CASSLRQGRGYEQYF.

The V gene is TRBV7-8, the J gene TRBJ1-1; 7 nucleotides agree with TRBD1. From germline, CDR1 is SGHVS and CDR2 FQNEAQ. The CDR3 sequence is 15 residues long. J gave up 7 bases and V 2 bases, and 10 bases lay outside the gene matches. The CDR3 here is CASSLLEGAGFEAFF. For the CDR3, the DNA is TGTGCCAGCAGCTTACTTGAGGGGGCCGGGTTTGAAGCTTTCTTT.

The chain has TRBV9 and TRBJ1-4; 9 bases are shared with TRBD1. Germline CDR1 and CDR2: SGDLS and YYNGEE. The length of the CDR3 is 15 residues. With V trimmed by 0 bases and J by 5 bases, 2 bases remained unmatched. CDR3 protein: CASSVEDRGNEKLFF. The CDR3, as DNA: TGTGCCAGCAGCGTAGAAGACAGGGGGAATGAAAAACTGTTTTTT. Supplemented by reference TRBV9 and TRBJ1-4, the full variable domain reads DSGVTQTPKHLITATGQRVTLRCSPRSGDLSVYWYQQSLDQGLQFLIQYYNGEERAKGNILERFSAQQFPDLHSELNLSSLELGDSALYFCASSVEDRGNEKLFFGSGTQLSVL.

The chain uses TRBV30 and TRBJ2-2, with TRBD1 matching 7 bases. Germline V gene lookup returns CDR1 GTSNPN and CDR2 SVGIG (reference sequence). The V segment lost 3 bases and the J segment 0 bases; nucleotides outside the gene matches: 4. This CDR3 is built from 15 residues. The CDR3 nucleotides are TGTGCCTGGAGGGCCGGGACAGCGAACACCGGGGAGCTGTTTTTT. This encodes CAWRAGTANTGELFF.

This clone was counted between two and nine times. The rearrangement uses TRBV9 and TRBJ1-5, with TRBD1 as a possible D gene (6 bases). Germline lookup yields CDR1 SGDLS and CDR2 YYNGEE. The ends were cut back, 2 bases at V and 7 bases at J, with 13 bases in the middle. The CDR3 consists of 14 residues. The CDR3 region has the DNA TGTGCCAGCAGCGTTTACAGGGCCCTACAGCCCCAGCATTTT. Protein: CASSVYRALQPQHF.

The V and J genes are TRBV11-2 and TRBJ2-3, with TRBD2 matching over 8 bases. V trimming: 0 bases; J trimming: 11 bases; junction bases outside the gene matches: 10. The CDR3 has 15 residues. Germline V lookup: CDR1 SGHAT, CDR2 FQNNGV. CDR3 sequence (DNA): TGTGCCAGCAGCTTAGAGGGGGGTGTTAGCGGGAAGCAGTATTTT. Amino acid sequence: CASSLEGGVSGKQYF.

A few counts support this clone. The genes are TRBV2 and TRBJ2-4; D is ambiguous. Trimming shortened V by 3 bases and J by 0 bases, and 9 bases separated the two germline ends. Germline loops: CDR1 SNHLY, CDR2 FYNNEI. The CDR3 is 15 residues long. The CDR3 spells CASSETQVAKNIQYF. CDR3 sequence (DNA): TGTGCCAGCAGTGAGACGCAGGTAGCCAAAAACATTCAGTACTTC.

V and J are TRBV4-1 and TRBJ1-4, with 8 bases that match TRBD1. The CDR3 consists of 14 residues. Germline lookup yields CDR1 MGHRA and CDR2 YSYEKL. Trimming cost V 4 bases and J 8 bases; bases outside gene matches: 6. CDR3 nucleotide sequence: TGCGCCAGCAGCCTCCCAACAGGGGGGGAAAAACTGTTTTTT. Its protein product is CASSLPTGGEKLFF.

The genes are TRBV4-1 and TRBJ1-4, with TRBD1 identical over 9 bases. The germline V gene has CDR1 MGHRA and CDR2 YSYEKL. V gave up 1 base and J gave up 2 bases; unmatched junction bases: 2. The CDR3 extends over 16 amino acids. The CDR3 reads CASSQVTGGTNEKLFF. In DNA form, the CDR3 reads TGCGCCAGCAGCCAAGTTACAGGGGGCACTAATGAAAAACTGTTTTTT.

The chain is built from TRBV5-6 and TRBJ2-3, with 9 bases lining up with TRBD1. This CDR3 is 19 amino acids long. Germline loops: CDR1 SGHDT, CDR2 YYEEEE. V was clipped by 3 bases and J by 3 bases; unmatched bases: 17. The CDR3 nucleotides read TGTGCCAGCAGCTGGACGGCGACACCTGGGACAGGGTGGACAGATACGCAGTATTTT. It is translated as CASSWTATPGTGWTDTQYF.

This clone was found once. As DNA, the CDR3 is TGTGCCACCAGCAGTCCTCTAGGGAGCTACAATGAGCAGTTCTTC. Its translation: CATSSPLGSYNEQFF. J is TRBJ2-1 and V is TRBV15; D may be TRBD2 (5 bases). Trimming left V 3 bases short and J 3 bases short, with 12 bases between. This CDR3 comprises 15 residues. Germline V gene lookup returns CDR1 LNHNV and CDR2 YYDKDF (reference sequence).

The chain links TRBV19 to TRBJ2-1, with D uncertain. The CDR3 has 13 residues. Germline V CDR1 and CDR2: LNHDA, SQIVND (reference sequence). V gave up 7 bases and J gave up 9 bases, with 16 bases separating them. The CDR3 DNA follows: TGTGCCAGTAAGAAGGAGCGCGGCAGTGAGCAGTTCTTC. Its translation is CASKKERGSEQFF. The full variable domain, with the rest looked up from reference TRBV19 and TRBJ2-1, is DGGITQSPKYLFRKEGQNVTLSCEQNLNHDAMYWYRQDPGQGLRLIYYSQIVNDFQKGDIAEGYSVSREKKESFPLTVTSAQKNPTAFYLCASKKERGSEQFFGPGTRLTVL.

The chain joins TRBV19 to TRBJ1-6; TRBD1 agrees at 7 bases. Germline trimming cut 0 bases from V and 13 bases from J; bases unmatched to any gene: 0. The CDR3 contains 12 residues. Germline V gene sequence: CDR1 LNHDA, CDR2 SQIVND (reference sequence). CDR3 DNA: TGTGCCAGTAGTATAGAACAGGGGCCCCTCCACTTT. Protein product: CASSIEQGPLHF. Looking up the rest from reference TRBV19 and TRBJ1-6 gives the full variable domain: DGGITQSPKYLFRKEGQNVTLSCEQNLNHDAMYWYRQDPGQGLRLIYYSQIVNDFQKGDIAEGYSVSREKKESFPLTVTSAQKNPTAFYLCASSIEQGPLHFGNGTRLTVT.